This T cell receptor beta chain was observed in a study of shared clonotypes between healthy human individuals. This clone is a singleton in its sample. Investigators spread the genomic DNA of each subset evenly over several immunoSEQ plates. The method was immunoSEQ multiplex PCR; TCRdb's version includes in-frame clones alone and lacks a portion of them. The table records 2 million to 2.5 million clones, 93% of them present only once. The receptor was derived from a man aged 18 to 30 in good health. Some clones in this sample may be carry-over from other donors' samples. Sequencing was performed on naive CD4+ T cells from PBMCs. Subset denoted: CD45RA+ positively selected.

CDR3 loop: CAISGRGLGNTIYF. As DNA, the CDR3 is TGTGCCATCAGTGGACGGGGGCTTGGAAACACCATATATTTT. The chain uses TRBV10-3 and TRBJ1-3; TRBD1 might be the D (6 bases). With 4 bases removed from V and 3 bases from J, the gap between germline ends came to 10 bases. The CDR3 is made up of 14 amino acids. From germline, CDR1 is ENHRY and CDR2 SYGVKD.